These 15 T cell receptor beta chains share one sample of origin, sequenced in a study of metastatic and nonmetastatic thyroid tumors. MiXCR re-clonotyped the PCR reads for TCRdb. This sample carries approximately 38,000 clones, around 28% of them seen once, and the ten largest clones take 9.5% to 13%. Thyroid surgery took place with no prior treatment in any patient. Input material: blood. The receptors come from a male donor with papillary thyroid cancer or a benign thyroid nodule (not recorded which). Some clones in this sample may be carry-over from other donors' samples.

This chain uses TRBV11-1 with TRBJ1-4; D may be TRBD1 (5 bases). The V and J ends lost 0 bases and 3 bases respectively, with 17 bases between them. The CDR3 sequence is 18 residues long. Germline loops: CDR1 SGHAT, CDR2 FQDESV (reference sequence). In DNA form, the CDR3 reads TGTGCCAGCAGCTTAGCGGCCTCAGGGTCGGGGGCTAATGAAAAACTGTTTTTT. Translated: CASSLAASGSGANEKLFF.

The table lists this clone with a few counts. The gene calls are TRBV6-2 or TRBV6-3 and TRBJ2-7; no definite D call. The germline V gene has CDR1 MNHEY and CDR2 SVGEGT. This CDR3 is built from 12 residues. Trimming took 8 bases from V and 4 from J, leaving 12 bases between them. The CDR3 DNA is TGTGCCAGCGAAAACACCCAATACGAGCAGTACTTC. Protein: CASENTQYEQYF.

This clone appeared many times. The chain combines TRBV5-6 with TRBJ2-7, with D hard to call. Germline CDR1 SGHDT, CDR2 YYEEEE. Deletions cut 6 bases from V and 2 bases from J, with 12 bases between. There are 13 residues in the CDR3. As DNA, the CDR3 is TGTGCCAGCACTGGACCCAGCACCTACGAGCAGTACTTC. Translating it yields CASTGPSTYEQYF.

There are a few counts of this clone. The V and J genes are TRBV28 and TRBJ1-1, with D unclear. Germline V gene data show CDR1 as MDHEN and CDR2 as SYDVKM. The CDR3 runs 11 residues. The germline V and J ends were trimmed by 6 bases and 4 bases, with 6 bases remaining between them. CDR3 in DNA: TGTGCCAGCAGCCTACCCACTGAAGCTTTCTTT. Encoded protein: CASSLPTEAFF.

This clone was seen ten or more times. J is TRBJ1-4 and V is TRBV18; D unclear. This CDR3 has 16 amino acids. The V gene's germline CDR1 is KGHSH and CDR2 LQKENI. V was pared by 2 bases and J by 0 bases, with 10 bases between. CDR3 sequence reads: CASSPTRGSTNEKLFF. The CDR3 DNA sequence: TGTGCCAGCTCACCAACCCGGGGTTCAACTAATGAAAAACTGTTTTTT.

There are a few counts of this clone. The chain carries TRBV11-2 and TRBJ2-1; 8 bases agree with TRBD2. CDR3 length: 16 residues. Germline assignment: CDR1 SGHAT and CDR2 FQNNGV. V lost 6 bases and J lost 2; bases outside the gene matches: 9. In nucleotides, the CDR3 is TGTGCCAGCAGAGAGGGACTAGTGGCTACCTACAATGAGCAGTTCTTC. It codes for CASREGLVATYNEQFF.

The chain has TRBV6-1 and TRBJ1-2; D possibly corresponds to TRBD1 (6 bases). V was cut by 6 bases and J by 4 bases, with 12 bases left in between. Germline values: CDR1 MNHNS, CDR2 SASEGT. The CDR3 consists of 13 residues. This CDR3 is CASRTGTLYGYTF. In nucleotides, the CDR3 is TGTGCCAGCAGAACGGGGACACTCTATGGCTACACCTTC.

The chain couples TRBV3-1 to TRBJ2-7; D call uncertain. Germline V gives CDR1 LGHDT, CDR2 YNNKEL (reference sequence). The CDR3 covers 15 residues. Trimming left V 0 bases short and J 5 bases short, with 14 bases between. The DNA for the CDR3 is TGTGCCAGCAGCCAAGAGGATAGTTATTCCCACGAGCAGTACTTC. It codes for CASSQEDSYSHEQYF.

This chain connects TRBV4-1 to TRBJ1-1; a possible D gene is TRBD1 (6 bases). Germline CDR1 and CDR2: MGHRA and YSYEKL. This CDR3 contains 15 residues. V shed 1 base and J shed 4 bases, with 13 bases lying between them. The CDR3 DNA sequence: TGCGCCAGCAGCCAAGGAACAGGGTATGGCACTGAAGCTTTCTTT. Translation: CASSQGTGYGTEAFF.

This rearrangement joins TRBV28 to TRBJ2-7, with D tentatively TRBD2 (6 bases). V lost 8 bases and J 2 bases, leaving 22 bases between the germline ends. The CDR3 extends over 16 amino acids. Germline CDR1 and CDR2: MDHEN and SYDVKM. In nucleotides, the CDR3 is TGTGCCAGCCTTTCGGGCATGGGGACTGATCCCTACGAGCAGTACTTC. Its protein is CASLSGMGTDPYEQYF.

This chain connects TRBV9 to TRBJ1-2; the D gene is possibly TRBD1 (5 bases). The CDR3 loop spans 12 amino acids. Trimming removed 6 bases from V and 2 bases from J, with 8 bases in between. The germline V gene has CDR1 SGDLS and CDR2 YYNGEE. For the CDR3, the DNA is TGTGCCAGCAAGCAGGGAAACTATGGCTACACCTTC. It specifies CASKQGNYGYTF. The variable domain in full, completed from reference TRBV9 and TRBJ1-2, reads DSGVTQTPKHLITATGQRVTLRCSPRSGDLSVYWYQQSLDQGLQFLIQYYNGEERAKGNILERFSAQQFPDLHSELNLSSLELGDSALYFCASKQGNYGYTFGSGTRLTVV.

This chain connects TRBV11-2 to TRBJ2-7; TRBD2 is a possible D gene (5 bases). V was shortened by 5 bases and J by 3 bases, with 8 bases between the two germline ends. The CDR3 contains 12 residues. Germline V gene data show CDR1 as SGHAT and CDR2 as FQNNGV. This CDR3 reads CASSGSSYEQYF. CDR3 in DNA: TGTGCCAGCAGCGGGAGTAGCTACGAGCAGTACTTC.

V is TRBV5-1 and J is TRBJ1-3; a possible D gene is TRBD1 (6 bases). Trimming took off 2 bases at V and 4 bases at J, with 10 bases between the two ends. CDR3 length equals 14 residues. The germline gives CDR1 SGHRS, CDR2 YFSETQ. The CDR3 loop is CASSLNGQGNTIYF. CDR3 DNA: TGCGCCAGCAGCTTAAACGGACAGGGAAACACCATATATTTT.

Relative to its sample, this clone is medium-sized (0.01 to 0.1%). The gene calls are TRBV11-2 and TRBJ1-2; TRBD1 matches 7 bases. There are 14 residues in the CDR3. Unmatched junction bases numbered 9, after V lost 5 bases and J lost 6 bases. Germline loops: CDR1 SGHAT, CDR2 FQNNGV. The DNA of the CDR3 is TGTGCCAGCAGCACTATAACAGGGGACGATGGCTACACCTTC. Translation gives CASSTITGDDGYTF.

V gene TRBV4-1 combines with J gene TRBJ1-6; tentatively, D is TRBD1 (6 bases). This CDR3 is built from 15 residues. Deletions cut 0 bases from V and 8 bases from J, with 11 bases between. The germline V gene encodes CDR1 MGHRA and CDR2 YSYEKL. For the CDR3, the DNA is TGCGCCAGCAGCCAAGATTTGGGGGGCGATTCACCCCTCCACTTT. Its translation is CASSQDLGGDSPLHF.